This T cell receptor (beta chain) is from a study of blood T cell repertoires in COVID-19. Libraries were prepared by immunoSEQ multiplex PCR; TCRdb keeps only in-frame clonotypes and omits some of them. Among around 97,000 clones listed, 70% to 90% were seen once. The CDR3 runs to 14 residues. Germline assignment: CDR1 SEHNR and CDR2 FQNEAQ (reference sequence). The J segment lost 4 bases and the V segment lost 5 bases, leaving 3 bases of the junction unmatched. This sequence originates from a human donor in a cohort sampled during active COVID-19. Sequenced material: peripheral blood. This chain links TRBV7-9 with TRBJ2-3; 10 bases line up with TRBD2. The CDR3 DNA reads as TGTGCCAGCAGCAAAAGCGGGAGGGCAGATACGCAGTATTTT. Protein: CASSKSGRADTQYF.